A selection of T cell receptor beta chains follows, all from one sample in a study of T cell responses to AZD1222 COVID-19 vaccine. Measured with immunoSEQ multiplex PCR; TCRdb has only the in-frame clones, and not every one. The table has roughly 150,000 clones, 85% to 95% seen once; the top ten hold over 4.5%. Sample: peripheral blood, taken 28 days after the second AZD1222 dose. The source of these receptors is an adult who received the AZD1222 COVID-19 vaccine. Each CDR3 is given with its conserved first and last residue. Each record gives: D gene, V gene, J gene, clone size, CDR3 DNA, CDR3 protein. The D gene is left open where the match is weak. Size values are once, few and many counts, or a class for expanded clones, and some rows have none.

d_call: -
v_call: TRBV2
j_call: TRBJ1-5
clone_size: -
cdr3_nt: TGTGCCAGCAGTGGACAGTCTAGCAATCAGCCCCAGCATTTT
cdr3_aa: CASSGQSSNQPQHF

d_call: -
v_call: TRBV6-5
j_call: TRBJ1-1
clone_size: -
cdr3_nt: TGTGCCAGCCTCCGAGGGGGGTTTGAGACTGAAGCTTTCTTT
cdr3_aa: CASLRGGFETEAFF

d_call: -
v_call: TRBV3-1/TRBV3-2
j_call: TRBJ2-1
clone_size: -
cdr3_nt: TGTGCCAGCAGCCAAGAGGGTCGGGGTGAGCAGTTCTTC
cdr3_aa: CASSQEGRGEQFF

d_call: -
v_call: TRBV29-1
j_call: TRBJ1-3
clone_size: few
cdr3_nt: TGCAGCGTTGTGGGGGCTGGAAACACCATATATTTT
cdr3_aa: CSVVGAGNTIYF

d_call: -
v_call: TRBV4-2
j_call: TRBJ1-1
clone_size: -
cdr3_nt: TGTGCCAGCAGCCCAGAGGCGCGCTCGGGAACTGAAGCTTTCTTT
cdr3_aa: CASSPEARSGTEAFF

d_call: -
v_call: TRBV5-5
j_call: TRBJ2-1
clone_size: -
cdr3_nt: TGTGCCAGCAGCTTCTATGGAGAGGTAAGCTCCTACAATGAGCAGTTCTTC
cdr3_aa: CASSFYGEVSSYNEQFF

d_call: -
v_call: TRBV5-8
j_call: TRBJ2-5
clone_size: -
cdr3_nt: TGTGCCAGCAGCGCGGGGACGGTGTACCAAGAGACCCAGTACTTC
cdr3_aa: CASSAGTVYQETQYF

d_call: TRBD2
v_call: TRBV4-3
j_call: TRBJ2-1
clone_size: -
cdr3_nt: TGCGCCAGCAGCCAAGTAGGCCTAGCGGCTAACAATGAGCAGTTCTTC
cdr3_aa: CASSQVGLAANNEQFF

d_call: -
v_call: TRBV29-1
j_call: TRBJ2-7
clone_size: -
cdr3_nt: TGCAGCGTTCCCGGGACGACGAATAATTACGAGCAGTACTTC
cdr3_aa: CSVPGTTNNYEQYF

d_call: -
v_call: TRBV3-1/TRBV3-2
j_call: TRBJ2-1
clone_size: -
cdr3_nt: TGTGCCAGCAGCTACTCGGGTGAGCAGTTCTTC
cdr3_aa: CASSYSGEQFF

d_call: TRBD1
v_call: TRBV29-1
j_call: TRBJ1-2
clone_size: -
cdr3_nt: TGCAGCGTTGTGTGGACAGGAAAAGCTAACTATGGCTACACCTTC
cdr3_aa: CSVVWTGKANYGYTF

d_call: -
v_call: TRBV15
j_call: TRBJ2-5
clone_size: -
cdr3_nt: TGTGCCACCAGCAGAGATCCAGGCTTCCAAGAGACCCAGTACTTC
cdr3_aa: CATSRDPGFQETQYF

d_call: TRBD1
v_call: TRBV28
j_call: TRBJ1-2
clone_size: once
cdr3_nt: TGTGCCACCGAGATGGACAGGGAATATGGCTACACCTTC
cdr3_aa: CATEMDREYGYTF

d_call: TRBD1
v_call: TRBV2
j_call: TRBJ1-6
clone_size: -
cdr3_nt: TGTGCCAGCACCTCCCAGCAGGGGGGTGATTCACCCCTCCACTTT
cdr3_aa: CASTSQQGGDSPLHF